This T cell receptor (beta chain) was captured by sequencing in a study of PD-1 blockade in classical Hodgkin lymphoma. Across the study: Nivolumab was administered to patients intravenously at 3 mg/kg every 2 weeks. Broader study findings: Newly diagnosed patients had baseline TCR diversity that was reportedly lower than that of healthy donors.

TCRdb's table, derived via immunoSEQ multiplex PCR, lists solely in-frame clones and lacks some. The repertoire holds about 50,000 clones, with roughly 80% as singletons. The sample's time point: cycle 4 day 1 (C4D1), after 5 to 7 weeks of nivolumab. Exposure to brentuximab vedotin varied, and each patient had relapsed following autologous stem cell transplantation. About this clone itself: Its target is not known.

Trimming stripped 3 bases from V and 0 bases from J, with 11 bases between. The CDR3 runs to 15 residues. The germline V gene has CDR1 SGHTA and CDR2 FQGTGA. The chain is built from TRBV7-3 and TRBJ1-2; possibly TRBD1 for D (5 bases). The source material was peripheral blood mononuclear cells (PBMCs), sampled before the fourth cycle of nivolumab. The source is a human donor with classical Hodgkin lymphoma. CDR3 in amino acids: CASSLMGRANYGYTF. CDR3 in DNA: TGTGCCAGCAGCTTGATGGGACGGGCTAACTATGGCTACACCTTC.